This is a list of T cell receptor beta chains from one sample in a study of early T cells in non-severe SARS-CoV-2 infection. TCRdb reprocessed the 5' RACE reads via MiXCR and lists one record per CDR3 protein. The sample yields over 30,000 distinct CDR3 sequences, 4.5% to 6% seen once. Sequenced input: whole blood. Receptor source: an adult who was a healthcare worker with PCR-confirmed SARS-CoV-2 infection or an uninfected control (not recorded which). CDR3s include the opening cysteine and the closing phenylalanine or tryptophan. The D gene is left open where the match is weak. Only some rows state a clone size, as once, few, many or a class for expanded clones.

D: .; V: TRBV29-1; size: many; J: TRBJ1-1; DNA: TGCAGCGTTGCATCAGGACGGCTCACTGAAGCTTTCTTT; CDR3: CSVASGRLTEAFF
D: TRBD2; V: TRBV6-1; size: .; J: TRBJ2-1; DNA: TGTGCCAGCAGTGAAGCTCAGAGTGGCGCGGGAGGGACCTACAATGAGCAGTTCTTC; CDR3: CASSEAQSGAGGTYNEQFF
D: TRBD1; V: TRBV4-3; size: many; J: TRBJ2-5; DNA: TGCGCCAGCAGCCAAGATAAGGGACAGGGGTTTGAGACCCAGTACTTC; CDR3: CASSQDKGQGFETQYF
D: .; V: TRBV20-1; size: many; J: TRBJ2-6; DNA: TGCAGTGCTAGGGGGCTGGGGACATCTGGGGCCAACGTCCTGACTTTC; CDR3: CSARGLGTSGANVLTF
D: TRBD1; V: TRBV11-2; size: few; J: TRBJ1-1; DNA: TGTGCCAGCAGCTTATCAGGGGGAGGTTTCGGAGCTTTCTTT; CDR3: CASSLSGGGFGAFF
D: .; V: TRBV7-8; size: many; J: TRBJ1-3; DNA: TGTGCCAGCAGCTTATTTTTTGGGGCTGGAAACACCATATATTTT; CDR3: CASSLFFGAGNTIYF
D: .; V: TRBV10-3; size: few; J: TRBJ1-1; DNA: TGTGCCATCAGTGAGGGAGCGGGCAGTAACACTGAAGCTTTCTTT; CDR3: CAISEGAGSNTEAFF
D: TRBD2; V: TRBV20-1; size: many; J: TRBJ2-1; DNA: TGCAGTGCTGCCTTTAGCGGGAGCTCCTACAATGAGCAGTTCTTC; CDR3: CSAAFSGSSYNEQFF
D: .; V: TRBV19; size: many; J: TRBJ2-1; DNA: TGTGCCAGTCAAGAAGGGAGCTCCTACAATGAGCAGTTCTTC; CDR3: CASQEGSSYNEQFF
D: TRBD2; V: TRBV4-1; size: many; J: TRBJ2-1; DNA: TGCGCCAGCAGCCAAGAATCAGCGGGGACGTACAATGAGCAGTTCTTC; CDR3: CASSQESAGTYNEQFF
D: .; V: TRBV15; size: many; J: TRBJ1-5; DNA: TGTGCCACCAGCAGCACCCGACAGGGCAATCAGCCCCAGCATTTT; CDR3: CATSSTRQGNQPQHF
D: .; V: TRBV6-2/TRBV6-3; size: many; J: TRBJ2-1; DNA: TGTGCCAGCAGGGATGGCGGGGACCTCAATGAGCAGTTCTTC; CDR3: CASRDGGDLNEQFF
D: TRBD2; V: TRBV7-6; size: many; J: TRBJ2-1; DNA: TGTGCCAGCAGCTTAGAGGCTAGCGGGAGCAATGAGCAGTTCTTC; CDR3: CASSLEASGSNEQFF
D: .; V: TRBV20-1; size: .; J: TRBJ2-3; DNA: TGCAGTGCTAGAGATCTGGAGGGCGACACAGATACGCAGTATTTT; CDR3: CSARDLEGDTDTQYF
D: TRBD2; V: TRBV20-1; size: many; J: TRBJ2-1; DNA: TGCAGTGCTAGAGGTAGCGGGAGTAACAATGAGCAGTTCTTC; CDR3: CSARGSGSNNEQFF
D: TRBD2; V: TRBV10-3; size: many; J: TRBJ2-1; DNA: TGTGCCATCAGTGACCCGACTAGCGGGAGGGCCAATGAGCAGTTCTTC; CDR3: CAISDPTSGRANEQFF
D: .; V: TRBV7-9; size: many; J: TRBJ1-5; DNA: TGTGCCAGCAGCAAGGACGGTTTCAATCAGCCCCAGCATTTT; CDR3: CASSKDGFNQPQHF
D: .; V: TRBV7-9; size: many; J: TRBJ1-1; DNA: TGTGCCAGCAGCCCTGGGAGGGACGCTGAAGCTTTCTTT; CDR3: CASSPGRDAEAFF
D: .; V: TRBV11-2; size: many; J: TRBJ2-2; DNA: TGTGCCAGCAGCTTAGTGGCGAGCATAATCGCGAACACCGGGGAGCTGTTTTTT; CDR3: CASSLVASIIANTGELFF
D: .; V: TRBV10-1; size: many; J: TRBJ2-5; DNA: TGCGCCAGCAGTGAGCCGTACCAAGAGACCCAGTACTTC; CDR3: CASSEPYQETQYF
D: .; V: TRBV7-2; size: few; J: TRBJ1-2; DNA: TGTGCCAGCAGCTTATCCAGGGTGGTGGTAGGTGGCTACACCTTC; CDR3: CASSLSRVVVGGYTF
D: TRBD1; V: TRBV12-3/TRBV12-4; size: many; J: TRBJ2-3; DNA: TGTGCCAGCAGTTTTGGGCAGGGGGCAGATACGCAGTATTTT; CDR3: CASSFGQGADTQYF
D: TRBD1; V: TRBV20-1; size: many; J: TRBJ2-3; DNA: TGCAGTGCTAGGCCCGGGACAGGGGGATCCTGGGTCGCAGATACGCAGTATTTT; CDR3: CSARPGTGGSWVADTQYF
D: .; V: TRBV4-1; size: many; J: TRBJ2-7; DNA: TGCGCCAGCAGCCCCTCCCTAGCGCCCGAGCAGTACTTC; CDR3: CASSPSLAPEQYF
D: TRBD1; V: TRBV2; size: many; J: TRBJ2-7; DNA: TGTGCCAGCAGAGACAGGGGGCGCGGAACCTACGAGCAGTACTTC; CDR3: CASRDRGRGTYEQYF
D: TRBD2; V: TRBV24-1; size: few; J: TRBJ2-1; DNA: TGTGCCACCAGTGATTCCTCAGGGCTAGCGGGACTCAATGAGCAGTTCTTC; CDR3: CATSDSSGLAGLNEQFF
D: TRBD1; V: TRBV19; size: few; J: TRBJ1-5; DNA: TGTGCCAGTAGTATAGGAATGGACAGGGAAGGGAATCAGCCCCAGCATTTT; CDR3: CASSIGMDREGNQPQHF
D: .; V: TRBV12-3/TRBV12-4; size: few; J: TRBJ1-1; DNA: TGTGCCAGCAGGGACAAAGGGAAACAGAACACTGAAGCTTTCTTT; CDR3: CASRDKGKQNTEAFF
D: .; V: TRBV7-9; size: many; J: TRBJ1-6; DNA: TGTGCCAGCACGGCAGCCTATAATTCACCCCTCCACTTT; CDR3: CASTAAYNSPLHF
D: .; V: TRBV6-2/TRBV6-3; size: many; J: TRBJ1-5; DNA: TGTGCCAGCAGTTACTCGGCTTATGGCACAGGGAGGGGGATCAATCAGCCCCAGCATTTT; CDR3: CASSYSAYGTGRGINQPQHF
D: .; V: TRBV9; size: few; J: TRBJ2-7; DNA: TGTGCCAGCAGCGCCCAGGGCCGGGCTTGGGACGAGCAGTACTTC; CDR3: CASSAQGRAWDEQYF
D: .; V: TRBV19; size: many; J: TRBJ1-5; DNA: TGTGCCAGTAATCTGAGACCTAGCAATCAGCCCCAGCATTTT; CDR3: CASNLRPSNQPQHF
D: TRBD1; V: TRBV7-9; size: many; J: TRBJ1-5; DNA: TGTGCCAGCAGCCAGACAGGGAATCAGCCCCAGCATTTT; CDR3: CASSQTGNQPQHF
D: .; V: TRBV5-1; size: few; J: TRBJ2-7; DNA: TGCGCCAGCAGCTTTAAGACCGGGATAACGGGCGAGCAGTACTTC; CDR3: CASSFKTGITGEQYF
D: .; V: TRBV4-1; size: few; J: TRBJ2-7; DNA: TGCGCCAGCAGCCAAGACGCGGGCGAGCAGTACTTC; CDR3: CASSQDAGEQYF
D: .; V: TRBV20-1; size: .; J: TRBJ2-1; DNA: TGCAGTGCTAGAGGGCAGCGCCTCTCCTACAATGAGCAGTTCTTC; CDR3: CSARGQRLSYNEQFF
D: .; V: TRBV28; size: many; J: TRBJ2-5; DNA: TGTGCCAGCCGGAGGGGTTCGGAGACCCAGTACTTC; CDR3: CASRRGSETQYF
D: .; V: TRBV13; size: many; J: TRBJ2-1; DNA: TGTGCCAGCAGCTCCTTTAGCGCGAACTCCTACAATGAGCAGTTCTTC; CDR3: CASSSFSANSYNEQFF
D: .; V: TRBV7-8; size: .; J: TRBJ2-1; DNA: TGTGCCAGCAGCCCCGCCCGGGTAGACAGGTCCTACAATGAGCAGTTCTTC; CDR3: CASSPARVDRSYNEQFF
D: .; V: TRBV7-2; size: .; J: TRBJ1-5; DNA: TGTGCCAGCAGCTTCAACAGACAGAGGCCCCAGCATTTT; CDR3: CASSFNRQRPQHF
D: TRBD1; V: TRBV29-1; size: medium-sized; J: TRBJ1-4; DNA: TGCAGCGGTCGACAGGGGATCGGTAATGAAAAACTGTTTTTT; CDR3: CSGRQGIGNEKLFF
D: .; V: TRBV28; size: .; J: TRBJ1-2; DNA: TGTGCCAGCATGGGCTCCGGCGGCTATGGCTACACCTTC; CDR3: CASMGSGGYGYTF
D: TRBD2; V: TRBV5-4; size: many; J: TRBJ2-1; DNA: TGTGCCAGCAGAGGGACTAGCGGGAGGCTCGATGAGCAGTTCTTC; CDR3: CASRGTSGRLDEQFF
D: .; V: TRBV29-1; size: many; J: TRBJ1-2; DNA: TGCAGCGTTGAAGGAGCAGTGAACTATGGCTACACCTTC; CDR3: CSVEGAVNYGYTF
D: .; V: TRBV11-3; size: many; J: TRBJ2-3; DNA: TGTGCCAGCAGCTCCGGGACCCCGCCAGATACGCAGTATTTT; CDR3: CASSSGTPPDTQYF
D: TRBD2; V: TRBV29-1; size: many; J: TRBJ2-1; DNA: TGCAGCGTTCATCTAGCGGGAGTTAAGTTCTTC; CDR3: CSVHLAGVKFF
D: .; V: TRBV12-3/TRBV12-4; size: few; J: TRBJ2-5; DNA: TGTGCCAGCAGTTTAGGGCCTGGGGCTAGAGGGGAGACCCAGTACTTC; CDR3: CASSLGPGARGETQYF
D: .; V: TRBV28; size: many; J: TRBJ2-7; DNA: TGTGCCAGCAGTTCCCAGGGTCGCGAGCAGTACTTC; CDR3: CASSSQGREQYF
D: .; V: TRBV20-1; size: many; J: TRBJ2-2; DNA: TGCAGTGCTATAGGGGGTTTGGACACCGGGGAGCTGTTTTTT; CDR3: CSAIGGLDTGELFF
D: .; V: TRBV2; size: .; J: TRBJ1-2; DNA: TGTGCCAGCAGTCCCTCTAGGGAACACTATGGCTACACCTTC; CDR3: CASSPSREHYGYTF
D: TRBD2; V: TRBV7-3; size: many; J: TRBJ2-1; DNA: TGTGCCAGCAGCTTAATGCTAGCGGGATACAATGAGCAGTTCTTC; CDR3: CASSLMLAGYNEQFF